Listed below are T cell receptor beta chains from one sample, sequenced in a study of molecular identifiers for immune sequencing clone quantification. Each CDR3 protein gets one entry after TCRdb re-called the PCR reads with MiXCR. Found here are roughly 100,000 distinct CDR3 sequences, under 40% of them singletons; the top ten hold 9.5% to 10%. The sample consisted of naive CD8+ T cells from blood, with Jurkat cell RNA spiked in. All receptors derive from a human donor in good health. Some libraries in this study had Jurkat cell RNA spiked in. The CDR3 runs from the conserved cysteine through the conserved F or W. Each record gives: J gene, D gene, clone size, V gene, CDR3 protein, CDR3 DNA. The D gene is left open where the match is weak. The size of a clone is reported for some rows only, either as once, few or many, or as a class for expanded clones.

TRBJ1-5,TRBD1,many,TRBV9,CASSAWDSNQPQHF,TGTGCCAGCAGCGCCTGGGACAGTAATCAGCCCCAGCATTTT
TRBJ2-7,.,.,TRBV4-3,CASSQDWGIGYEQYF,TGCGCCAGCAGCCAAGATTGGGGAATCGGGTACGAGCAGTACTTC
TRBJ2-7,.,many,TRBV7-9,CASSPGGTYEQYF,TGTGCCAGCAGCCCCGGGGGAACCTACGAGCAGTACTTC
TRBJ2-7,.,many,TRBV2,CASSVYSGYEQYF,TGTGCCAGCAGTGTGTACAGTGGCTACGAGCAGTACTTC
TRBJ2-5,TRBD2,.,TRBV20-1,CSVGLAGKIPQETQYF,TGCAGTGTGGGTCTAGCGGGAAAGATACCCCAAGAGACCCAGTACTTC
TRBJ1-2,TRBD1,few,TRBV4-3,CASSQAGTDYGYTF,TGCGCCAGCAGCCAAGCTGGGACAGACTATGGCTACACCTTC
TRBJ1-5,TRBD1,.,TRBV7-9,CASSSGTGQHF,TGTGCCAGCAGCTCCGGGACAGGCCAGCATTTT
TRBJ2-7,.,few,TRBV27,CASSSRWGEQYF,TGTGCCAGCAGTTCTCGGTGGGGCGAGCAGTACTTC
TRBJ1-3,.,once,TRBV2,CASSEAAGSGSTIYF,TGTGCCAGCAGCGAAGCGGCAGGCTCTGGAAGCACCATATATTTT
TRBJ2-3,TRBD2,.,TRBV15,CATSTGLAGVRADTQYF,TGTGCCACCAGCACAGGCCTAGCGGGAGTCCGGGCAGATACGCAGTATTTT
TRBJ2-5,.,few,TRBV20-1,CSARDGGDSRETQYF,TGCAGTGCTAGAGATGGCGGAGACAGCAGGGAGACCCAGTACTTC
TRBJ2-7,TRBD2,few,TRBV28,CASSARLAGALYEQYF,TGTGCCAGCAGTGCCAGACTAGCGGGAGCACTATACGAGCAGTACTTC
TRBJ2-2,.,many,TRBV7-8,CASSLGPPTTGELFF,TGTGCCAGCAGCTTAGGTCCCCCAACAACCGGGGAGCTGTTTTTT
TRBJ2-1,TRBD2,many,TRBV7-2,CASSTSASGFSEQFF,TGTGCCAGCAGTACCAGCGCTAGCGGGTTTAGTGAGCAGTTCTTC
TRBJ1-4,TRBD1,few,TRBV27,CASSLYSRTGRAEKLFF,TGTGCCAGCAGTTTATATTCCCGGACAGGGCGGGCCGAAAAACTGTTTTTT
TRBJ2-3,.,many,TRBV29-1,CSTGHDSTDTQYF,TGCAGCACCGGACACGACAGCACAGATACGCAGTATTTT
TRBJ2-1,.,.,TRBV6-4,CASSDVPGNYNEQFF,TGTGCCAGCAGTGATGTGCCGGGGAACTACAATGAGCAGTTCTTC
TRBJ1-4,.,many,TRBV7-6,CASSLSGHGSEKLFF,TGTGCCAGCAGCTTGTCGGGGCACGGTAGCGAAAAACTGTTTTTT
TRBJ2-3,.,.,TRBV11-2,CASSGGYTDTQYF,TGTGCCAGCAGCGGGGGATACACAGATACGCAGTATTTT
TRBJ2-7,TRBD2,.,TRBV9,CDSSGGTVNYEQYF,TGTGACAGCAGCGGGGGGACAGTAAACTACGAGCAGTACTTC
TRBJ2-5,.,few,TRBV6-6,CASSTLDDQETQYF,TGTGCCAGCAGTACCCTGGATGACCAAGAGACCCAGTACTTC
TRBJ1-2,.,.,TRBV28,CASTLLGGPNYGYTF,TGTGCCAGCACCCTTCTAGGGGGACCTAACTATGGCTACACCTTC
TRBJ2-5,TRBD1,many,TRBV6-6,CASSYSLRQGETQYF,TGTGCCAGCAGTTACTCCCTTCGACAGGGAGAGACCCAGTACTTC
TRBJ2-7,TRBD1,.,TRBV7-9,CASSFGGTGLYEQYF,TGTGCCAGCAGCTTTGGGGGGACAGGTTTGTACGAGCAGTACTTC
TRBJ2-1,TRBD2,few,TRBV4-1,CASSQEDPSGGYNEQFF,TGCGCCAGCAGCCAAGAAGATCCTAGCGGGGGCTACAATGAGCAGTTCTTC
TRBJ2-6,.,few,TRBV12-3/TRBV12-4,CASSSRDVLTF,TGTGCCAGCAGTTCCCGGGACGTCCTGACTTTC
TRBJ2-5,.,once,TRBV11-2,CASSLAASRSGETQYF,TGTGCCAGCAGCTTAGCCGCCAGCCGCAGTGGAGAGACCCAGTACTTC
TRBJ1-1,.,many,TRBV6-2/TRBV6-3,CASSYRDSDTEAFF,TGTGCCAGCAGTTACCGCGACAGTGACACTGAAGCTTTCTTT
TRBJ1-5,TRBD1,few,TRBV13,CASSLGRTGHQPQHF,TGTGCCAGCAGCTTAGGCCGGACAGGGCATCAGCCCCAGCATTTT
TRBJ2-7,.,once,TRBV20-1,CRASERRSIYEQYF,TGCAGAGCTAGTGAGCGGCGCTCCATCTACGAGCAGTACTTC
TRBJ2-3,.,.,TRBV4-2,CASSTRDSPSSTDTQYF,TGTGCCAGCAGCACCCGGGACTCTCCCTCTAGCACAGATACGCAGTATTTT
TRBJ1-1,.,few,TRBV20-1,CSALIRDQNTEAFF,TGCAGTGCTCTGATTCGGGACCAGAACACTGAAGCTTTCTTT
TRBJ1-2,.,.,TRBV5-6,CASSLASLGIGGYTF,TGTGCCAGCAGCTTGGCCAGTCTGGGGATAGGGGGCTACACCTTC
TRBJ2-2,.,.,TRBV2,CANSEVYRTGELFF,TGTGCCAACAGTGAAGTCTACAGGACCGGGGAGCTGTTTTTT
TRBJ2-3,TRBD2,.,TRBV9,CASSGRDYTETQFF,TGTGCCAGCAGCGGCCGGGACTACACAGAAACGCAGTTTTTT
TRBJ1-1,TRBD1,many,TRBV5-1,CASSFPDYMTGGNTEAFF,TGCGCCAGCAGCTTCCCCGATTATATGACAGGGGGAAACACTGAAGCTTTCTTT
TRBJ1-2,TRBD1,few,TRBV29-1,CSALQGNYGYTF,TGCAGCGCTCTACAGGGGAACTATGGCTACACCTTC
TRBJ2-3,.,many,TRBV7-2,CASSLVQGIPTDTQYF,TGTGCCAGCAGCTTAGTCCAGGGGATCCCCACAGATACGCAGTATTTT
TRBJ2-5,TRBD2,.,TRBV15,CATSKVGLAGDETQYF,TGTGCCACCAGCAAAGTGGGACTAGCGGGAGACGAGACCCAGTACTTC
TRBJ1-2,TRBD1,few,TRBV29-1,CSAPVRGHGYTF,TGCAGCGCCCCGGTCAGGGGGCATGGCTACACCTTC
TRBJ2-3,.,.,TRBV15,CATSRSRGLSTDTQYF,TGTGCCACCAGCAGATCCAGGGGACTTAGCACAGATACGCAGTATTTT
TRBJ2-3,.,few,TRBV9,CASSVEIGPDTQYF,TGTGCCAGCAGCGTAGAGATCGGGCCAGATACGCAGTATTTT
TRBJ1-2,.,many,TRBV20-1,CSARGLGSYGYTF,TGCAGTGCTAGAGGTTTGGGGTCCTATGGCTACACCTTC
TRBJ2-7,.,.,TRBV7-8,CASSFGGSERYF,TGTGCCAGCAGCTTCGGGGGTTCCGAGCGGTACTTC
TRBJ2-2,.,.,TRBV5-1,CASSLGGWPGELFF,TGCGCCAGCAGCTTGGGAGGATGGCCCGGGGAGCTGTTTTTT
TRBJ2-7,TRBD1,.,TRBV5-4,CASSLGTGGSYEQYF,TGTGCCAGCAGCTTGGGGACAGGGGGCTCCTACGAGCAGTACTTC
TRBJ2-7,.,.,TRBV4-3,CASSRGDGGFYEQYF,TGCGCCAGCAGCCGAGGGGACGGAGGTTTCTACGAGCAGTACTTC
TRBJ1-1,.,many,TRBV5-1,CASSLGSEAFF,TGTGCCAGCAGTTTAGGTTCTGAAGCTTTCTTT
TRBJ2-7,.,.,TRBV12-3/TRBV12-4,CASSQARSYEQYF,TGTGCCAGCAGCCAAGCGCGAAGTTACGAGCAGTACTTC
TRBJ2-2,TRBD2,many,TRBV14,CASSQDLPGTSGPTGELFF,TGTGCCAGCAGCCAAGATTTGCCCGGGACTAGCGGACCCACCGGGGAGCTGTTTTTT
TRBJ2-2,.,few,TRBV19,CASSIGIKATGELFF,TGTGCCAGTAGTATAGGTATCAAAGCCACCGGGGAGCTGTTTTTT
TRBJ2-1,.,.,TRBV6-2/TRBV6-3,CASSLGSSGYNEQFF,TGTGCCAGCAGCCTCGGTAGTAGCGGATACAATGAGCAGTTCTTC
TRBJ2-7,.,.,TRBV19,CACSMGAASYEQYF,TGTGCCTGTAGTATGGGGGCGGCCTCCTACGAGCAGTACTTC
TRBJ2-7,TRBD1,many,TRBV28,CASRSGDRGREQYF,TGTGCCAGCAGATCCGGGGACAGGGGGCGCGAGCAGTACTTC
TRBJ2-7,TRBD1,many,TRBV14,CASSQWTGVEQYF,TGTGCCAGCAGCCAATGGACAGGGGTCGAGCAGTACTTC
TRBJ2-3,.,.,TRBV7-2,CASSFRVAADTQYF,TGTGCCAGCAGCTTTCGGGTGGCCGCTGATACGCAGTATTTT
TRBJ2-2,.,few,TRBV5-6,CASSLDGELFF,TGTGCCAGCAGCTTGGACGGGGAGCTGTTTTTT
TRBJ2-7,.,few,TRBV2,CASSGVRHRSSYEQYF,TGTGCCAGCAGTGGAGTCCGACACAGGAGCTCCTACGAGCAGTACTTC
TRBJ1-3,.,.,TRBV4-3,CASSPSVGTGGNTKYF,TGCGCCAGCAGCCCCTCAGTAGGGACGGGAGGAAACACCAAATATTTT
TRBJ2-7,.,few,TRBV23-1,CASSRNRDGSYEQYF,TGCGCCAGCAGTCGAAACCGGGACGGTTCCTACGAGCAGTACTTC